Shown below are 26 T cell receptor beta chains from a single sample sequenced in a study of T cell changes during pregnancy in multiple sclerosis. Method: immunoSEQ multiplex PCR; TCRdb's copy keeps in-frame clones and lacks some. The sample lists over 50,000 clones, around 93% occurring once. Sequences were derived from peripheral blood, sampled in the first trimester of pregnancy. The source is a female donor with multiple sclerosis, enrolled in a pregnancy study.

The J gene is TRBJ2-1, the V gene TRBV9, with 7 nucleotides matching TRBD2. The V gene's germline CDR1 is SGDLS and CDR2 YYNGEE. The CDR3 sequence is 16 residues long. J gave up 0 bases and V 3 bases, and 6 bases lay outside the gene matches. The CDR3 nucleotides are TGTGCCAGCAGCGAACTAGCGAGAAGCTCCTACAATGAGCAGTTCTTC. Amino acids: CASSELARSSYNEQFF.

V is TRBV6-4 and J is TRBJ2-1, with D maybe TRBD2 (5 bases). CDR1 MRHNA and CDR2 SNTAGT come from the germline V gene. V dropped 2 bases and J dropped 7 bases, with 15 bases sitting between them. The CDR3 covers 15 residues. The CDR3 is CASSDEDLPGNEQFF. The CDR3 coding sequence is TGTGCCAGCAGTGACGAGGACTTACCTGGAAATGAGCAGTTCTTC.

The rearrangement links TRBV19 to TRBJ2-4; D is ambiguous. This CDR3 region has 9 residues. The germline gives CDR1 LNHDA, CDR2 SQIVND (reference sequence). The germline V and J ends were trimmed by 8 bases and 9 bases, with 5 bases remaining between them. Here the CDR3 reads CASFCIQYF. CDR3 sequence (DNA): TGTGCCAGTTTCTGCATTCAGTACTTC.

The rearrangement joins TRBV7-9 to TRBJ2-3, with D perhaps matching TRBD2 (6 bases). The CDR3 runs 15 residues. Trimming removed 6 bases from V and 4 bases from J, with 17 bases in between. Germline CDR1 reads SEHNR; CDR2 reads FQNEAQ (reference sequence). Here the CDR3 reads CASSSLARVADTQYF. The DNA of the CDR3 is TGTGCCAGCAGTTCCCTAGCGAGGGTTGCAGATACGCAGTATTTT.

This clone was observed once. The CDR3 is CASSLPTGGSQPQHF. The CDR3 coding sequence is TGTGCCAGCAGTTTGCCTACAGGGGGCAGTCAGCCCCAGCATTTT. The V gene is TRBV28, the J gene TRBJ1-5; 9 bases align to TRBD1. CDR3 length: 15 residues. The V gene's germline CDR1 is MDHEN and CDR2 SYDVKM. J gave up 6 bases and V 3 bases, and 6 bases lay outside the gene matches.

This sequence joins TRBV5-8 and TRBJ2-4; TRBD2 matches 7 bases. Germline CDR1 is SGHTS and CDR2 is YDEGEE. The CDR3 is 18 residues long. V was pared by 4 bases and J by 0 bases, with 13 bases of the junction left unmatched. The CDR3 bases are TGTGCCAGCAGCCCTGACCGGGGAGGGTTATTAGCCAAAAACATTCAGTACTTC. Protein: CASSPDRGGLLAKNIQYF. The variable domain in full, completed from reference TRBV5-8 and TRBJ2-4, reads EAGVTQSPTHLIKTRGQQATLRCSPISGHTSVYWYQQALGLGLQFLLWYDEGEERNRGNFPPRFSGRQFPNYSSELNVNALELEDSALYLCASSPDRGGLLAKNIQYFGAGTRLSVL.

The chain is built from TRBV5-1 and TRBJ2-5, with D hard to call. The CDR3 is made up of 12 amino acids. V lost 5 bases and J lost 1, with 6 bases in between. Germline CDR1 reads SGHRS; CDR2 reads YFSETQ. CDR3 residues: CASRRTQETQYF. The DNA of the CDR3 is TGCGCCAGCAGGCGCACCCAAGAGACCCAGTACTTC. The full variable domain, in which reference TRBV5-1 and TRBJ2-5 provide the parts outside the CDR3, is KAGVTQTPRYLIKTRGQQVTLSCSPISGHRSVSWYQQTPGQGLQFLFEYFSETQRNKGNFPGRFSGRQFSNSRSEMNVSTLELGDSALYLCASRRTQETQYFGPGTRLLVL.

The CDR3 DNA is TGTGCCAGCAGCTCGGGACAGGGGCGGCCTAATGAAAAACTGTTTTTT. Protein: CASSSGQGRPNEKLFF. V usage is TRBV13 and J usage is TRBJ1-4; 10 nucleotides align to TRBD1. Germline CDR1 PRHDT, CDR2 FYEKMQ (reference sequence). V dropped 4 bases and J dropped 3; count of bases not matched to a gene: 5. CDR3 size: 16 residues.

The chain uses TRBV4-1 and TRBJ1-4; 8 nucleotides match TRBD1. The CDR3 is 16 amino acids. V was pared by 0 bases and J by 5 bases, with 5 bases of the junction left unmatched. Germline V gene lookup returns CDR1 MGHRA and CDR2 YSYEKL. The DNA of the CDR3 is TGCGCCAGCAGCCAAGATCATGGGACAGGAAATGAAAAACTGTTTTTT. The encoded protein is CASSQDHGTGNEKLFF.

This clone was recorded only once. The CDR3 sequence is CASKGTGVTGELFF. The CDR3 nucleotides read TGTGCCAGCAAAGGGACAGGGGTCACCGGGGAGCTGTTTTTT. The V gene is TRBV2, the J gene TRBJ2-2, with TRBD1 matching over 10 bases. V trimming: 7 bases; J trimming: 4 bases; junction bases outside the gene matches: 3. The CDR3 sequence is 14 residues long. Germline CDR1 SNHLY, CDR2 FYNNEI.

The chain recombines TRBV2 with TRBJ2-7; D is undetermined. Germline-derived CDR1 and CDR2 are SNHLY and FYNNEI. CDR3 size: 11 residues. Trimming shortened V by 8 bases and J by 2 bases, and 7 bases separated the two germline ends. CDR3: CASFRTYEQYF. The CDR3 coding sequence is TGTGCCAGCTTCAGGACCTACGAGCAGTACTTC. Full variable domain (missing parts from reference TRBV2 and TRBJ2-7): EPEVTQTPSHQVTQMGQEVILRCVPISNHLYFYWYRQILGQKVEFLVSFYNNEISEKSEIFDDQFSVERPDGSNFTLKIRSTKLEDSAMYFCASFRTYEQYFGPGTRLTVT.

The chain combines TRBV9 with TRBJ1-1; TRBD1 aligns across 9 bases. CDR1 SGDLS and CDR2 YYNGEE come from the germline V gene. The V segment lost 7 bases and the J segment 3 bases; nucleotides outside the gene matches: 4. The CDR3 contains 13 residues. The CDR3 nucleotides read TGTGCCAGCGGACAGGGGCCGGACACTGAAGCTTTCTTT. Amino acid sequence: CASGQGPDTEAFF.

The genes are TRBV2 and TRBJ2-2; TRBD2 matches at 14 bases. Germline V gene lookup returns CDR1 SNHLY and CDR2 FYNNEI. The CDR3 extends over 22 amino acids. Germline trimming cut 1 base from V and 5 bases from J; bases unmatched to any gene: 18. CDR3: CASSEDFWTGGLAGVETGELFF. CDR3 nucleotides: TGTGCCAGCAGTGAAGATTTCTGGACAGGGGGACTAGCGGGAGTAGAAACCGGGGAGCTGTTTTTT.

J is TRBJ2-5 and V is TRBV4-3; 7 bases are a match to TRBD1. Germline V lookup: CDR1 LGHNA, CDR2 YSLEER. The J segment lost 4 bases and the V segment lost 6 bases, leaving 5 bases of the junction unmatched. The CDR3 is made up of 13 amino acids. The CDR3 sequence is CASSRTGPETQYF. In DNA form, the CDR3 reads TGCGCCAGCAGTCGGACAGGTCCAGAGACCCAGTACTTC.

CDR3 region: CASSPGTAAGANVLTF. The CDR3 DNA is TGTGCCAGCAGCCCCGGGACAGCCGCTGGGGCCAACGTCCTGACTTTC. This chain connects TRBV7-6 to TRBJ2-6; 7 positions match TRBD1. This CDR3 has 16 residues. The J segment lost 2 bases and the V segment lost 5 bases, leaving 6 bases of the junction unmatched. In germline, CDR1 is SGHVS, CDR2 FNYEAQ.

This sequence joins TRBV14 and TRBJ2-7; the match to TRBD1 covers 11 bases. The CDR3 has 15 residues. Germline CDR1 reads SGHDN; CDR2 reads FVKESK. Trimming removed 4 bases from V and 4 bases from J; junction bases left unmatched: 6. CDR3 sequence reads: CASSPIRDRGYEQYF. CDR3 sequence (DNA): TGTGCCAGCAGCCCAATCCGGGACAGGGGGTACGAGCAGTACTTC.

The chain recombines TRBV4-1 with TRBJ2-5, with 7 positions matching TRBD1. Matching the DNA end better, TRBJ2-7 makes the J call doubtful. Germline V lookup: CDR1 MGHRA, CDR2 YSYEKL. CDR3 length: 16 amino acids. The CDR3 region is CASSLLPRQGTYEQYF. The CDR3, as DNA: TGCGCCAGCAGCCTACTCCCGAGACAGGGAACCTACGAGCAGTACTTC.

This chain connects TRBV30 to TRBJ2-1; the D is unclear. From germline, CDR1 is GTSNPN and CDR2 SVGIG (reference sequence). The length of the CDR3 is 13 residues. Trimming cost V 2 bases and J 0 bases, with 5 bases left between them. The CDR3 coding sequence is TGTGCCTGGAGTCCTAGCTCCTACAATGAGCAGTTCTTC. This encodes CAWSPSSYNEQFF.

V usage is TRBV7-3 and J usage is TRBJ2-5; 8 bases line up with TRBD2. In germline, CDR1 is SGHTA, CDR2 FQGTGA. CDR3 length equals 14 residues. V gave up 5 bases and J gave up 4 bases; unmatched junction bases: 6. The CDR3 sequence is CASSPNSGTETQYF. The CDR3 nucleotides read TGTGCCAGCAGCCCGAATAGCGGGACAGAGACCCAGTACTTC. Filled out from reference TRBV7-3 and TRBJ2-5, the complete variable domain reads GAGVSQTPSNKVTEKGKYVELRCDPISGHTALYWYRQSLGQGPEFLIYFQGTGAADDSGLPNDRFFAVRPEGSVSTLKIQRTERGDSAVYLCASSPNSGTETQYFGPGTRLLVL.

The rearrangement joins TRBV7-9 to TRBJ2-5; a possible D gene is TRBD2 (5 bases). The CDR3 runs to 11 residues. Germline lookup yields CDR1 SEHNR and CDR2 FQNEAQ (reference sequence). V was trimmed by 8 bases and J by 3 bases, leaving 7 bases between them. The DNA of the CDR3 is TGTGCCAGCCGGACTGAAGAGACCCAGTACTTC. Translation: CASRTEETQYF.

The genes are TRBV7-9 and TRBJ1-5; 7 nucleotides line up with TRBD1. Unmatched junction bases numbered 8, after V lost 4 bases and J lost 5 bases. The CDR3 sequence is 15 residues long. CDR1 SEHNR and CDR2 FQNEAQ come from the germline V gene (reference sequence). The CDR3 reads CASSSDRAGDQPQHF. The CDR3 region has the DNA TGTGCCAGCAGCTCAGACAGGGCGGGTGATCAGCCCCAGCATTTT.

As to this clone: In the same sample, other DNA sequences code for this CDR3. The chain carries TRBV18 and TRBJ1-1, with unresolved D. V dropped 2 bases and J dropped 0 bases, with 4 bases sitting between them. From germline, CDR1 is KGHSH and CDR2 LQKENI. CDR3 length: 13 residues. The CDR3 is CASSPGLNTEAFF. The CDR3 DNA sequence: TGTGCCAGCTCACCAGGCCTGAACACTGAAGCTTTCTTT.

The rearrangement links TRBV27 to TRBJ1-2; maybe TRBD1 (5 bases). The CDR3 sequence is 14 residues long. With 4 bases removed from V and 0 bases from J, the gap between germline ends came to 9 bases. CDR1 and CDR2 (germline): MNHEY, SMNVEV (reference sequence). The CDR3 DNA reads TGTGCCAGCAGTTCATGGACAACTAACTATGGCTACACCTTC. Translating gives CASSSWTTNYGYTF.

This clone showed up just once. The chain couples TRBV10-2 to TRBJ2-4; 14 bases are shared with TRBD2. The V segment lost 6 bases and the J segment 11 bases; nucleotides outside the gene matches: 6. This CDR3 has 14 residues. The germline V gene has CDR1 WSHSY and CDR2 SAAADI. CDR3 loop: CASSSGLAGVVQYF. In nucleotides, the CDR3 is TGCGCCAGCAGCTCGGGACTAGCGGGAGTCGTTCAGTACTTC.

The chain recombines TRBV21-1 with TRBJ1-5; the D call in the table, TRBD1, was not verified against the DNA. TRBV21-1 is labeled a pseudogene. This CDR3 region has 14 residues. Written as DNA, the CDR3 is TGTGCCAGCAGGGCCCGACAGGGCAATCAGCCCCAGCATTTT. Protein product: CASRARQGNQPQHF.

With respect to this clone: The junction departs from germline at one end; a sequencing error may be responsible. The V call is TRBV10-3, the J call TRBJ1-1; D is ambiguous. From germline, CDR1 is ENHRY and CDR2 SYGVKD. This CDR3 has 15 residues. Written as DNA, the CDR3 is TGTGTCATCAGTGAGTCCGGCGGTGGAATGGCTGAAGCTTTCTTT. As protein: CVISESGGGMAEAFF.